This T cell receptor (beta chain) was sequenced in a study of T cell repertoires in aging, cancer and after chemotherapy. Study in general: Paired samples before and after chemotherapy came from glioblastoma patients receiving temozolomide-based therapy.

General study findings and limits: In each cancer cohort, median generation probability increased across chemotherapy, suggesting thymic output rebounded. Compared with age-matched healthy donors, untreated hematological or solid cancer patients showed higher blood TCR clonality. In cancer patients, declining TCR diversity with age involved lost richness and lost evenness.

Peripheral blood genomic DNA, not sorted cells or RNA, was the template. The germline V gene has CDR1 MNHEY and CDR2 SVGAGI. V lost 11 bases and J lost 5, with 16 bases in between. The CDR3 has 12 residues. Multiplex touch-down PCR with TRB-A/B primers amplified rearranged V-D-J TRB sequences. From the multiplex PCR reads, TCRdb called clonotypes with MiXCR, one entry per CDR3 protein. In the table there are roughly 8,500 distinct CDR3 sequences, approximately 50% of which are singletons. A word on this clonotype: Its antigen remains unknown.

The sample taken for sequencing was blood. The TCR was taken from a human donor with a solid tumor. The genes are TRBV6-5 and TRBJ2-7; tentatively, D is TRBD1 (6 bases). The CDR3 sequence is CAARDITNEQYF. The CDR3 region has the DNA TGTGCCGCCCGGGACATCACGAACGAGCAGTACTTC.